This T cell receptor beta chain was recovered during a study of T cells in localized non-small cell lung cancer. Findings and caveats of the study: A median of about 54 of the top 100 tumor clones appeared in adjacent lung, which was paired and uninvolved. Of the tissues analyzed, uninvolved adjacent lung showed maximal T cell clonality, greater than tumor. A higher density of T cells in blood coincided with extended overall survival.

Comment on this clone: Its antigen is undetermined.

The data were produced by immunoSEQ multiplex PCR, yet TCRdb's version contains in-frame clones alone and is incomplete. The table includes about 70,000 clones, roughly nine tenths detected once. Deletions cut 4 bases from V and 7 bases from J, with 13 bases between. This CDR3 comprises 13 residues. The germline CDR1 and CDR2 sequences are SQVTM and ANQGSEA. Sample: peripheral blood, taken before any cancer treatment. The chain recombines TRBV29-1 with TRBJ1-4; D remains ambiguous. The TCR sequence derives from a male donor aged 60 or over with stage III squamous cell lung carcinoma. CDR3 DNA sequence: TGCAGCGTTGGGTCGCAACCAGGTGAAAAACTGTTTTTT. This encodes CSVGSQPGEKLFF.